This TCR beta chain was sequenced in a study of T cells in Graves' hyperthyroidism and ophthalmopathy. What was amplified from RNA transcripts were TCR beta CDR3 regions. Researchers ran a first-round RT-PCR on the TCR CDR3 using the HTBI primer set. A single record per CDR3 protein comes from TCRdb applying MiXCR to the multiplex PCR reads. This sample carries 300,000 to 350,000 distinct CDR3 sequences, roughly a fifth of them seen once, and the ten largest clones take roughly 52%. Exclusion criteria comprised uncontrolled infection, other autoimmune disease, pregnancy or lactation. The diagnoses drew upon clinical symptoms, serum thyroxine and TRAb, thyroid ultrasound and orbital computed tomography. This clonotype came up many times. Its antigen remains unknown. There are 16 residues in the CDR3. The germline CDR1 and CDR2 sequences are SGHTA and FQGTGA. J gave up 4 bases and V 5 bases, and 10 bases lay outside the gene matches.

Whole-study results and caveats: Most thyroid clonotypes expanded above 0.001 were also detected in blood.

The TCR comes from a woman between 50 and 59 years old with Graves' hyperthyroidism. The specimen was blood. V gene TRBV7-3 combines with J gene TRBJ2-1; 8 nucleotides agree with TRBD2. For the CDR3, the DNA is TGTGCCAGCAGCAAGTTAGCGGGAACAGGATACAATGAGCAGTTCTTC. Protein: CASSKLAGTGYNEQFF.